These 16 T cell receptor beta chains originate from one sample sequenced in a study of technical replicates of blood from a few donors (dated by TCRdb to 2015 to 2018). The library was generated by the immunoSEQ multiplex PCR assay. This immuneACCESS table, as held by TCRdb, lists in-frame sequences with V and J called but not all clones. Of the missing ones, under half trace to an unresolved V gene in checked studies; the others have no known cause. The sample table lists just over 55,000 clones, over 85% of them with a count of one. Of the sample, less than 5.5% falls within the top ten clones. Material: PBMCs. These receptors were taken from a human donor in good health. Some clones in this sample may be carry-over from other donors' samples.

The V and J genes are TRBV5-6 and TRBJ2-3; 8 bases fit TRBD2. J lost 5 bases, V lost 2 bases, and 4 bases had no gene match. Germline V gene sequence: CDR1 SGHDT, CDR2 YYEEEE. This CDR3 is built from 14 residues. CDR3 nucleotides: TGTGCCAGCAGCTTCAGCGGGGGAAGAGATACGCAGTATTTT. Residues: CASSFSGGRDTQYF.

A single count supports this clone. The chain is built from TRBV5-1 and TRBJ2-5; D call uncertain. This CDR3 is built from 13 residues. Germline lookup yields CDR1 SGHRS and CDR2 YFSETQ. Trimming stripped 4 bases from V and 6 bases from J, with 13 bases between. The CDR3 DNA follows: TGCGCCAGCAGCGTCGGGTCGGAACAGACCCAGTACTTC. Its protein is CASSVGSEQTQYF.

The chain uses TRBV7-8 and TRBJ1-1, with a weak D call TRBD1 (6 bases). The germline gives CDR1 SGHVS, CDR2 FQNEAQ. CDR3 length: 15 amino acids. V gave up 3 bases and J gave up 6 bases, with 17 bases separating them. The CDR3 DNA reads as TGTGCCAGCAGCTTTTCCAGGGGCCTTGTCGCTGAAGCTTTCTTT. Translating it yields CASSFSRGLVAEAFF.

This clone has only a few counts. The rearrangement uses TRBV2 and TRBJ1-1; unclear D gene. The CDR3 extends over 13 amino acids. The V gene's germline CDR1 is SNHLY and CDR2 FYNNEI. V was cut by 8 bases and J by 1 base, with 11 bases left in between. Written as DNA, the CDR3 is TGTGCCAGCCATGGTGCGTCGAACACTGAAGCTTTCTTT. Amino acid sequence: CASHGASNTEAFF.

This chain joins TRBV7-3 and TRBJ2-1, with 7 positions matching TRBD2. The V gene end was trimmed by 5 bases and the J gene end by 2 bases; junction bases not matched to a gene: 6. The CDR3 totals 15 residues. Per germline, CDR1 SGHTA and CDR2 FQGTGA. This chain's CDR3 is CASSVSGMAYNEQFF. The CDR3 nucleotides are TGTGCCAGCAGCGTAAGCGGGATGGCCTACAATGAGCAGTTCTTC.

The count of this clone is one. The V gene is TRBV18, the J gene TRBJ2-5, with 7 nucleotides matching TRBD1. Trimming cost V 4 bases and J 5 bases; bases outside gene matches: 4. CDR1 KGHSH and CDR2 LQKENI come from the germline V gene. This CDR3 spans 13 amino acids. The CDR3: CASSRGGRETQYF. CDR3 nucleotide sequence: TGTGCCAGCTCACGAGGGGGCAGGGAGACCCAGTACTTC.

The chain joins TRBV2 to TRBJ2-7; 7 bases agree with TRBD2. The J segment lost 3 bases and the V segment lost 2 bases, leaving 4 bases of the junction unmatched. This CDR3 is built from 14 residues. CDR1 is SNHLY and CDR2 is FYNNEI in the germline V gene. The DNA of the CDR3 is TGTGCCAGCAGTGAATCGGTAGCGGGCTACGAGCAGTACTTC. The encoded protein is CASSESVAGYEQYF.

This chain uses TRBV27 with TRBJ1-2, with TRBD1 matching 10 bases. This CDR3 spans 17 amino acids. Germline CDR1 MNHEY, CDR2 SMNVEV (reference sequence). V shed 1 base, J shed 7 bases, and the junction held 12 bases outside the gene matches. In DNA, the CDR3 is TGTGCCAGCAGTTTATACCAAGACAGGGGGCGGGGTAGTGGCTACACCTTC. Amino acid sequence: CASSLYQDRGRGSGYTF.

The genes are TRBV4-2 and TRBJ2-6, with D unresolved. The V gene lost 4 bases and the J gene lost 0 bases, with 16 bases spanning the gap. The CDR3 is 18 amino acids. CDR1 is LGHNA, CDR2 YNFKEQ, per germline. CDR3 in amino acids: CASSRPPTRFSGANVLTF. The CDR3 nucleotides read TGTGCCAGCAGCCGACCCCCGACTCGATTCTCTGGGGCCAACGTCCTGACTTTC.

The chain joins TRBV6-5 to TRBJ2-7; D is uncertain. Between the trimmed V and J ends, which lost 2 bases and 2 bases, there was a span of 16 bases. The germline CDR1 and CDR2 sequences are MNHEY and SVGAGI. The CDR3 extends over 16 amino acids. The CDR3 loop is CASSYKDVGAAYEQYF. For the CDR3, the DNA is TGTGCCAGCAGTTACAAAGACGTCGGAGCAGCCTACGAGCAGTACTTC.

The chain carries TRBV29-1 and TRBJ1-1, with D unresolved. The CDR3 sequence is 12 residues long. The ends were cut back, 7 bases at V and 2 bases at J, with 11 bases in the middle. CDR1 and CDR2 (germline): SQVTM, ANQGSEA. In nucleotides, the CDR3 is TGCAGCGCTGGTCGGGGAAACACTGAAGCTTTCTTT. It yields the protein CSAGRGNTEAFF.

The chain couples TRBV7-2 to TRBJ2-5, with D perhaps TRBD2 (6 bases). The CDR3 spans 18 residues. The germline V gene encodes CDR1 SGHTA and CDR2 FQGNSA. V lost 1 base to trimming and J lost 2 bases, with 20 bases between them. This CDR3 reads CASSLGDWGIGAQETQYF. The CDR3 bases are TGTGCCAGCAGCTTAGGGGACTGGGGGATCGGGGCACAAGAGACCCAGTACTTC.

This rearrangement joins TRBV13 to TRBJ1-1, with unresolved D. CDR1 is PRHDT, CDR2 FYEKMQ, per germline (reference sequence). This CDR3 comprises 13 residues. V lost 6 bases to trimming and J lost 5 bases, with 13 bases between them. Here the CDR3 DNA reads TGTGCCAGCAGTTTATACCGAGGGACTGAAGCTTTCTTT. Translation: CASSLYRGTEAFF.

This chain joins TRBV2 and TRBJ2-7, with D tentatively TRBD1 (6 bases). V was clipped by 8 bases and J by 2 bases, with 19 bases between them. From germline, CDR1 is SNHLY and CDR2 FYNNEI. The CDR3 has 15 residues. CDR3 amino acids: CASGKRGTGPYEQYF. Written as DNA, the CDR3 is TGTGCCAGCGGGAAGAGGGGGACGGGTCCCTACGAGCAGTACTTC.

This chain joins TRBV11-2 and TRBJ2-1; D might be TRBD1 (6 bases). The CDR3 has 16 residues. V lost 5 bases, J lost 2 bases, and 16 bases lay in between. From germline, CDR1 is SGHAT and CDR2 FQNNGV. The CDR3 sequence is CASSLSWTETYNEQFF. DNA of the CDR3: TGTGCCAGCAGCCTCAGCTGGACAGAGACCTACAATGAGCAGTTCTTC.

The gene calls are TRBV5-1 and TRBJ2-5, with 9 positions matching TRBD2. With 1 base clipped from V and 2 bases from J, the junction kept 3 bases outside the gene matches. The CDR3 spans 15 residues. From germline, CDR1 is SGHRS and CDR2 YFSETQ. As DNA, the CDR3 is TGCGCCAGCAGCTTGTCAGCGGGGGGACAAGAGACCCAGTACTTC. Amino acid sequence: CASSLSAGGQETQYF.